This record concerns one T cell receptor beta chain sequence. The antigen is undetermined. The sample has other DNA sequences that encode this CDR3 too. The sample belongs to a study of cytomegalovirus exposure and HLA in healthy donors. Study results and limitations: An Asian-associated ancestry cluster reportedly showed fewer N-insertions than the approximately 670-donor mean in a later analysis. A prior analysis recorded that most TCR beta V segments were productive about 87% or about 30% of the time.

The CDR3 length is 13 residues. Germline assignment: CDR1 SGHRS and CDR2 YFSETQ. Trimming cost V 0 bases and J 3 bases, with 7 bases left between them. Use of 60 Vbeta and 13 Jbeta primers characterized the PCR. Clones were sequenced by immunoSEQ multiplex PCR, and TCRdb holds only the in-frame ones, with some missing. The sample lists approximately 220,000 clones, 76% occurring once. The sample was PBMCs. This receptor was obtained from a man between 18 and 35 years old in good health and CMV-seronegative. The chain recombines TRBV5-1 with TRBJ2-7; tentative D call: TRBD2 (5 bases). The CDR3 region is CASSLGGDYEQYF. CDR3 nucleotides: TGCGCCAGCAGCTTGGGGGGAGACTACGAGCAGTACTTC.